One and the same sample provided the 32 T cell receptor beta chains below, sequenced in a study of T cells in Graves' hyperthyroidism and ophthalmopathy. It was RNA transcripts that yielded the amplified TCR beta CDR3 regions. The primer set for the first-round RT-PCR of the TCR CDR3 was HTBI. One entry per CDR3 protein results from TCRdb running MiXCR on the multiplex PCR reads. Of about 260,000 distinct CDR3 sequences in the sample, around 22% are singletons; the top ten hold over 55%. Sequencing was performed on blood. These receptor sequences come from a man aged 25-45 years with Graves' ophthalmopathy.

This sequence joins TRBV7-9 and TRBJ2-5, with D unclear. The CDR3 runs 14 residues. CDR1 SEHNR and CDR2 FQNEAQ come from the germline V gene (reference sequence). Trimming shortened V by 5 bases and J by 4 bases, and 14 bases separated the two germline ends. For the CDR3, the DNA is TGTGCCAGCAGCGGCGGACGGACCCGAGAGACCCAGTACTTC. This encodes CASSGGRTRETQYF.

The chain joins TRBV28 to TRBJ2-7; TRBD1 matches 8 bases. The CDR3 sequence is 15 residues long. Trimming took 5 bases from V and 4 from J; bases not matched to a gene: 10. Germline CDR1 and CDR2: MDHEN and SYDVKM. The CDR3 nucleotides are TGTGCCAGCAGTCCACACCGGACAGGGCTATACGAGCAGTACTTC. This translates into CASSPHRTGLYEQYF.

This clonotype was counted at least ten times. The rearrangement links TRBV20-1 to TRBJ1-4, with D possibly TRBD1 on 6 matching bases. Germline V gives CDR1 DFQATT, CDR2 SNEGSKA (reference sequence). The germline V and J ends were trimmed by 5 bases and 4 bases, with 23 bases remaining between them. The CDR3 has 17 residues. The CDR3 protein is CSAPRQDLLALNEKLFF. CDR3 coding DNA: TGCAGTGCTCCAAGACAGGATCTTTTGGCCCTTAATGAAAAACTGTTTTTT.

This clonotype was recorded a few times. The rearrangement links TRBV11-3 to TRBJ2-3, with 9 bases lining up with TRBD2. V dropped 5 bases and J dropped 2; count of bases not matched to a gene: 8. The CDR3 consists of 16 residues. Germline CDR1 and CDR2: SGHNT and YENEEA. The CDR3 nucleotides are TGTGCCAGCAGCCAATCTAGCGGGGCGAACACAGATACGCAGTATTTT. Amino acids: CASSQSSGANTDTQYF. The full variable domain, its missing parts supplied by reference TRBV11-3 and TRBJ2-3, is EAGVVQSPRYKIIEKKQPVAFWCNPISGHNTLYWYLQNLGQGPELLIRYENEEAVDDSQLPKDRFSAERLKGVDSTLKIQPAELGDSAVYLCASSQSSGANTDTQYFGPGTRLTVL.

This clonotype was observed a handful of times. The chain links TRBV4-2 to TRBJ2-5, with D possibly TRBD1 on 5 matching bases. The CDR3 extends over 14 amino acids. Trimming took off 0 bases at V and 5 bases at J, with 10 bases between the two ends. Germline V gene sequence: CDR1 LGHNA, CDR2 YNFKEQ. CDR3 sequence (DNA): TGTGCCAGCAGCCAAGAGGCAGGGCGGGAGACCCAGTACTTC. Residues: CASSQEAGRETQYF.

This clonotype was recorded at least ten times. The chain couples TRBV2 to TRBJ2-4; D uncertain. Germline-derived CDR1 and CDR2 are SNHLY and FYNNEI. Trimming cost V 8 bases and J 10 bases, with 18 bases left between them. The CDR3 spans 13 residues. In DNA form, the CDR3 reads TGTGCCAGCTCTCAGGATCTTAGTCGGATTCAGTACTTC. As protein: CASSQDLSRIQYF.

As DNA, the CDR3 is TGCGCCAGCAGCTTGGAGCCACTCAACTATGGCTACACCTTC. Translation gives CASSLEPLNYGYTF. J is TRBJ1-2 and V is TRBV5-1; no clear D. The CDR3 consists of 14 residues. V gave up 0 bases and J gave up 2 bases, with 8 bases separating them. Germline V gives CDR1 SGHRS, CDR2 YFSETQ.

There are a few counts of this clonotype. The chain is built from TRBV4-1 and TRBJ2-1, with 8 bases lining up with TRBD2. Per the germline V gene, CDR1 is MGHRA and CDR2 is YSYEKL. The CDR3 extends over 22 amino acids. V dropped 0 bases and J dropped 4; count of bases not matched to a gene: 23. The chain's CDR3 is CASSQDTLRAGGLQNYYNEQFF. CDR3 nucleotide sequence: TGCGCCAGCAGCCAAGATACCTTACGGGCGGGAGGACTACAAAATTATTACAATGAGCAGTTCTTC.

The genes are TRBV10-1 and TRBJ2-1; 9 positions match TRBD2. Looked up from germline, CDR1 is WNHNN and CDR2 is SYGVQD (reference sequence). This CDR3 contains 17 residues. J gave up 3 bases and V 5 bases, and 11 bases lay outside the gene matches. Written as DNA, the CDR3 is TGCGCCAGCAGTCGGGGGGGTAGCGGGAGCCTCTACAATGAGCAGTTCTTC. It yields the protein CASSRGGSGSLYNEQFF.

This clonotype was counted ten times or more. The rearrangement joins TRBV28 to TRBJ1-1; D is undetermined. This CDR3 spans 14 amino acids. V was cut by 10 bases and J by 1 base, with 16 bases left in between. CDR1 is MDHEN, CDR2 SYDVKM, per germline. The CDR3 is CATTYEGGNTEAFF. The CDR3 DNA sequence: TGTGCCACCACTTACGAGGGTGGGAACACTGAAGCTTTCTTT.

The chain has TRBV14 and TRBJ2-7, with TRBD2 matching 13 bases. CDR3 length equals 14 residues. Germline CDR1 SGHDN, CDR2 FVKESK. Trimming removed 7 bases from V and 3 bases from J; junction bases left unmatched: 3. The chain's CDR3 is CASKGLAGIYEQYF. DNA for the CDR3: TGTGCCAGCAAGGGACTAGCGGGAATCTACGAGCAGTACTTC.

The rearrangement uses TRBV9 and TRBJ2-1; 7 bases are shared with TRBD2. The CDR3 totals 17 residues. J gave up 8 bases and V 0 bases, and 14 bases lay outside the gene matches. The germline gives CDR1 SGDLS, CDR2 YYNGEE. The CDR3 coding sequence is TGTGCCAGCAGCGTAGAGGCTAGCGGTATTCTGGAGGATGAGCAGTTCTTC. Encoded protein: CASSVEASGILEDEQFF.

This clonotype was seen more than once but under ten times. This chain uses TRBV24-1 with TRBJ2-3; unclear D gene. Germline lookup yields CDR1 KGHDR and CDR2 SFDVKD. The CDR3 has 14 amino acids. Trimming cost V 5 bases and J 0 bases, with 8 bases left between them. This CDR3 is CATSGAFSTDTQYF. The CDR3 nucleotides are TGTGCCACCAGTGGAGCCTTCAGCACAGATACGCAGTATTTT.

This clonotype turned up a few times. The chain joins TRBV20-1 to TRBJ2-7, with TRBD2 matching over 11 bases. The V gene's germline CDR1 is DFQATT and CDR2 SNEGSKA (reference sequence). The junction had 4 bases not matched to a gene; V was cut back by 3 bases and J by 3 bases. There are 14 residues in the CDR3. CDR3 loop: CSASKGTSGYEQYF. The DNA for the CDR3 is TGCAGTGCTAGCAAAGGGACTAGCGGCTACGAGCAGTACTTC.

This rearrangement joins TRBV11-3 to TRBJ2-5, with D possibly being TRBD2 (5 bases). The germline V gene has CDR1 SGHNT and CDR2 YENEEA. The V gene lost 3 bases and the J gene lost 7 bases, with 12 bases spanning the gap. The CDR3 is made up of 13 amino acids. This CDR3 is CASSFAEGATQYF. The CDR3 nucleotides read TGTGCCAGCAGCTTCGCTGAGGGAGCGACCCAGTACTTC.

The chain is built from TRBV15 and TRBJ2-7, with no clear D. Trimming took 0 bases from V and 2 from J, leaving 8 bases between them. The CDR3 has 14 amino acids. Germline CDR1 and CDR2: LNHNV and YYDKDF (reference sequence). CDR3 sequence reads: CATSRDYGPYEQYF. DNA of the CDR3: TGTGCCACCAGCAGAGATTATGGACCCTACGAGCAGTACTTC.

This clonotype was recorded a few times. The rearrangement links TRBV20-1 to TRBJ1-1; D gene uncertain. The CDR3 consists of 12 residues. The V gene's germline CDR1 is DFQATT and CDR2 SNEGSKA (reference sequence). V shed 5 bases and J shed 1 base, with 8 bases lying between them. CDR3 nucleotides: TGCAGTGCTCTGGATCCGAACACTGAAGCTTTCTTT. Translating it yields CSALDPNTEAFF.

The CDR3 is CASSRRQGPLRPQHF. The DNA of the CDR3 is TGTGCCAGCAGCCGAAGACAGGGGCCCCTTAGGCCCCAGCATTTT. The chain joins TRBV4-2 to TRBJ1-5; 8 nucleotides line up with TRBD1. The CDR3 loop spans 15 amino acids. The V and J ends lost 4 bases and 9 bases, in that order; junction bases with no gene match: 11. Per germline, CDR1 LGHNA and CDR2 YNFKEQ.

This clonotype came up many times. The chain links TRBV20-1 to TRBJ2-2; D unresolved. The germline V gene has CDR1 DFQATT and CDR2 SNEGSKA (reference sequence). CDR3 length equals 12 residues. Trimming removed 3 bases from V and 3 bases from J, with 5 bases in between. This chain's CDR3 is CSASKDTGELFF. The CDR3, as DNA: TGCAGTGCTAGCAAGGACACCGGGGAGCTGTTTTTT.

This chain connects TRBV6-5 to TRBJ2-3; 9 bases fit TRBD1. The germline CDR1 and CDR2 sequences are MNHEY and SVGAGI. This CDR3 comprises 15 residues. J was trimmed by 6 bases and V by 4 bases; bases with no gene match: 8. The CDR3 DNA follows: TGTGCCAGCAGTTTCAACGGACAGGGGACGGATACGCAGTATTTT. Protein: CASSFNGQGTDTQYF.

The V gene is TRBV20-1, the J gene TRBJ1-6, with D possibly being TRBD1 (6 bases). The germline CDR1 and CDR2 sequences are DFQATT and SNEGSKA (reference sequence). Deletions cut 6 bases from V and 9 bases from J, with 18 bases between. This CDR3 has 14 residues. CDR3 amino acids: CSATRQVNISPLHF. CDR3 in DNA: TGCAGTGCCACCCGACAGGTGAACATTTCACCCCTCCACTTT.

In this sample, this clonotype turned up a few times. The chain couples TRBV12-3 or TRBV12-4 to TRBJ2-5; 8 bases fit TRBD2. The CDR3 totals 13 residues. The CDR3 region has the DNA TGTGCTCCCGGCGGGAGGCCCCAGGAGACCCAGTACTTC. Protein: CAPGGRPQETQYF.

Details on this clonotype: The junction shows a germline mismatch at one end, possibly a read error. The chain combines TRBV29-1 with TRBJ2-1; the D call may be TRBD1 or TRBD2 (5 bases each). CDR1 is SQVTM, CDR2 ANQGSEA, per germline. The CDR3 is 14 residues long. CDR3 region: CSVEVGLTTIEQFF. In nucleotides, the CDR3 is TGCAGCGTAGAAGTGGGGCTGACTACAATTGAGCAGTTCTTC.

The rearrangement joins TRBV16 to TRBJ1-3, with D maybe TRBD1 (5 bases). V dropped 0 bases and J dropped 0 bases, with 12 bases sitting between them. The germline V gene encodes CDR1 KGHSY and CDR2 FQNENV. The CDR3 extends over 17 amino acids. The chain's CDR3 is CASSQSGRRISGNTIYF. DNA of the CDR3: TGTGCCAGCAGCCAATCGGGGCGGCGTATCTCTGGAAACACCATATATTTT.

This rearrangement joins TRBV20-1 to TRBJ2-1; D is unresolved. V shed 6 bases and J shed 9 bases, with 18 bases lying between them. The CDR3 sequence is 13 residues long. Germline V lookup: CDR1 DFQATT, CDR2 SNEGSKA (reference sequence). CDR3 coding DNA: TGCAGTGCCGAGGAGAAACTTGGCACTGAGCAGTTCTTC. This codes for CSAEEKLGTEQFF.

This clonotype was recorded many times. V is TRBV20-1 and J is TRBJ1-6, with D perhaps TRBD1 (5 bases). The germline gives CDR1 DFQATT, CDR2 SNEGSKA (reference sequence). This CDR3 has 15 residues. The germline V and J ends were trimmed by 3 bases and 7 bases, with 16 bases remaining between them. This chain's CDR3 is CSARGTSRGNSPLHF. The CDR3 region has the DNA TGCAGTGCTAGGGGGACCAGCAGAGGAAATTCACCCCTCCACTTT.

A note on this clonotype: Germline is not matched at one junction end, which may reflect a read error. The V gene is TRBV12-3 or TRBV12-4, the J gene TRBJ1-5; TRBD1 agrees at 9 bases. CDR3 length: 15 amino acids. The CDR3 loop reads CASKLGQGRNKPQHF. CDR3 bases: TGTGCCAGCAAACTGGGACAGGGACGCAATAAGCCCCAGCATTTT.

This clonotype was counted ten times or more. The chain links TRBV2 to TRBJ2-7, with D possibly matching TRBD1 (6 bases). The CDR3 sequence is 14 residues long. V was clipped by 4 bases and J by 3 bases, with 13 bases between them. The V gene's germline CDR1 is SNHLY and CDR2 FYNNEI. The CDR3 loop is CASSVHRDGYEQYF. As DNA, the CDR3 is TGTGCCAGCAGTGTACACAGGGACGGCTACGAGCAGTACTTC.

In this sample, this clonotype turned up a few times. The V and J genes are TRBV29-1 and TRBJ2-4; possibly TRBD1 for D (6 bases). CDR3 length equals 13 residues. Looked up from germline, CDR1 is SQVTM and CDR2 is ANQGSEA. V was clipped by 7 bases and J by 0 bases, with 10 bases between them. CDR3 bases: TGCAGCGGACAGGCGGTAGCCAAAAACATTCAGTACTTC. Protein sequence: CSGQAVAKNIQYF.

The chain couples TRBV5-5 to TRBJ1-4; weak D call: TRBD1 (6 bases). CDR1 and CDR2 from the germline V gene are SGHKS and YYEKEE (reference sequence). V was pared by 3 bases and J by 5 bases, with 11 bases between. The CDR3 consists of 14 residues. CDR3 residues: CASSSGQSNEKLFF. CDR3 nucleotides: TGTGCCAGCAGCTCCGGACAGTCGAATGAAAAACTGTTTTTT.

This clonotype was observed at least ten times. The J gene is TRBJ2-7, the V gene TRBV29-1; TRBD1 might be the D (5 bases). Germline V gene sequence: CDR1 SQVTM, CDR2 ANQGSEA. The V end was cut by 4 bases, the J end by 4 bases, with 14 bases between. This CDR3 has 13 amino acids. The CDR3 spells CSVVSTDLYEQYF. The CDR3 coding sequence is TGCAGCGTTGTCTCGACAGATTTGTACGAGCAGTACTTC.

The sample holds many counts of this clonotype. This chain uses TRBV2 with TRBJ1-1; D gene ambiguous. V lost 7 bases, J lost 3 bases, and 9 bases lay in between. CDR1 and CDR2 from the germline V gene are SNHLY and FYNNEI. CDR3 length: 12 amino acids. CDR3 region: CASTGGYTEAFF. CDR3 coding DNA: TGTGCCAGCACCGGAGGGTACACTGAAGCTTTCTTT.